The clone carrying this T cell receptor (beta chain) appeared many times. RNA transcripts provided the source from which TCR beta CDR3 regions were amplified. TCR CDR3 regions were first amplified by RT-PCR with HTBI primers. A single record per CDR3 protein comes from TCRdb applying MiXCR to the multiplex PCR reads. Of 300,000 to 400,000 distinct CDR3 sequences listed, approximately 18% are singletons. The data were taken from a study of T cells in Graves' hyperthyroidism and ophthalmopathy. With 0 bases removed from V and 3 bases from J, the gap between germline ends came to 4 bases. This CDR3 contains 13 residues.

Sequenced material: blood. V usage is TRBV12-3 or TRBV12-4 and J usage is TRBJ2-3; D is unclear. This clonotype originated in a woman aged 50 to 60 with Graves' hyperthyroidism. CDR3 in amino acids: CASSLAPTDTQYF. The CDR3 bases are TGTGCCAGCAGTTTAGCGCCAACAGATACGCAGTATTTT.